This T cell receptor (beta chain) was recorded in a study of blood T cells in healthy people across ages (dated by TCRdb to about 2015). Context from the whole study: In model experiments, roughly one uniquely barcoded TCR beta cDNA molecule per two T cells was captured by template switching. Using deep sequencing normalized with unique cDNA molecular identifiers, the study measured how TCR beta repertoire diversity changes with age. The donors were divided into four age groups: young (average around 15 years), middle-aged (about 39), aged (approximately 62) and long-lived (82). To avoid experimental bias, donors of different ages were spread randomly across the sequencing lanes. Using the same blood draw, the study looked at two additional independent replicas of 1 million unique cDNA reads for two donors, one aged 18 to 29 and the other aged 80 or older.

Library creation used 5' RACE. Sequenced on an Illumina HiSeq 2500. The second PCR ran for roughly 7 to 11 cycles and used a J-beta primer mix along with a sample-barcoded 5' primer. A unique molecular identifier was introduced onto each TCR beta cDNA molecule by a template-switch 5' adaptor carrying 12 random nucleotides. Each sample yielded at least 2.5 million CDR3-containing paired-end reads. All of the RNA was converted into first-strand cDNA using the Mint cDNA synthesis kit, with a TRBC-specific oligonucleotide serving as the primer. Following uracil-DNA glycosylase treatment, all cDNA underwent a first 18-cycle PCR with the universal primers M1SS and BC2_uni_R. The paper's data handling went like this. For normalization, 1 million high-quality reads were randomly selected from each sample, with every read carrying a distinct molecular identifier. Instead of being binned into consensus sequences, reads that shared molecular identifiers were thrown out. MiTCR, set to a Q25 quality threshold and the strictest error-elimination algorithm, was used for CDR3 identification, clonotype clustering and error correction. A nonparametric unseen species model with Euler transformation was used to estimate lower-bound total TCR beta diversity. Using fastp trimming at Q25 and MiXCR clonotype assembly, TCRdb reanalyzed the public sequencing data and kept in-frame beta chains. Every CDR3 protein is listed once, alongside the most common genes and DNA of its rows. TCRdb assigned the V and J calls; the authors' analysis was not used. The sample table lists hundreds of thousands of distinct CDR3 sequences, about 34% of them with a count of one. 15% to 19% of the sample comes from the top ten.

Results and caveats for the whole study, not just this receptor: Donor CMV infection status was unknown, potentially confounding age-related changes in expanded clonotypes. The percentage of naive T cells measured by flow cytometry correlated strongly with observed TCR beta diversity. Compared with the aged group, the long-lived group had more naive CD4+ T cells, fewer expanded clones and increased TCR diversity, a pattern suggesting age selection. Observed TCR beta diversity per million T cells fell roughly linearly with age, and a significant reduction was already apparent by age approximately 40. Total diversity estimates from one million sequenced T cells were considered lower bounds and underestimates. Because profiling used bulk unsorted PBMCs, naive and antigen-experienced compartments could not be compared conclusively.

This clonotype was seen ten or more times. No cognate antigen has been identified for it. Base qualities are missing; no much larger clone stands one base away. As encoded in the germline V gene (reference sequence), CDR1 is DFQATT while CDR2 is SNEGSKA. From the cysteine through the phenylalanine, the CDR3 covers 16 amino acids. Only the CDR3 DNA stays, 48 bases, in frame from base 1. The roughly 39 donors, aged roughly 6 to 95 years, were systemically healthy Caucasian individuals from Russia. Each donor gave approximately 10 milliliters of peripheral blood, collected into EDTA-treated Vacutainer tubes. Ficoll-Paque density-gradient centrifugation was used to isolate PBMCs, with at least 6.5 million per sample. Trizol reagent was used to extract total RNA from PBMCs, with at least 5.5 micrograms per sample. Naive CD45RAhigh/CD27high T cell percentages were measured by flow cytometry on a PBMC aliquot from every donor.

The rearranged chain carries TRBV20-1 and TRBJ2-7; TRBD2 matches 14 bases in the middle. The receptor's source is an elderly woman in good health. Donor details come from another sample of the same person, matched by shared clones. The source material was blood. CDR3 sequence: CGEIGLAGGGPYEQYF. The DNA reads TGCGGAGAAATAGGACTAGCGGGGGGCGGGCCCTACGAGCAGTACTTC.